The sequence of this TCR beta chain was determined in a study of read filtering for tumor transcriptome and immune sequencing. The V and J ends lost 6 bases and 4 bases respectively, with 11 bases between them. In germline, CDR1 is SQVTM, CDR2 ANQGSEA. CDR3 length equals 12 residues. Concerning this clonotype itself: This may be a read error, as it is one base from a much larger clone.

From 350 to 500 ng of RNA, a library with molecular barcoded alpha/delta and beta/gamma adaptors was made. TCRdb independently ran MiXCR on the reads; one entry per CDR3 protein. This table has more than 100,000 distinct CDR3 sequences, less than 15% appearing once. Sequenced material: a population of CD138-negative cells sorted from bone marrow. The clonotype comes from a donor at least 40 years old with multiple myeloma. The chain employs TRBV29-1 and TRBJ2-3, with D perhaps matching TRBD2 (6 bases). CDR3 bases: TGCAGCGTGGGACTCAGCCCAGATACGCAGTATTTT. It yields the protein CSVGLSPDTQYF.